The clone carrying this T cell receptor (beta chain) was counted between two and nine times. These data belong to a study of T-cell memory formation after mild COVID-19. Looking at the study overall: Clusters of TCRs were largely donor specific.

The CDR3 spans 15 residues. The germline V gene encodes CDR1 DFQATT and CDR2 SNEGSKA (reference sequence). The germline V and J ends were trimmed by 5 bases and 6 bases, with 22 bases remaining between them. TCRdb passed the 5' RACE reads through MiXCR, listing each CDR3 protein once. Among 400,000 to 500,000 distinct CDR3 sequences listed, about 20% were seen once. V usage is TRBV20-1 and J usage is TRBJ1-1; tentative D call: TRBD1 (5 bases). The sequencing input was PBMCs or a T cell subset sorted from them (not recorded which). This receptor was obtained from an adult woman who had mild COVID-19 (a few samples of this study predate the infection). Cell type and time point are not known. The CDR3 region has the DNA TGCAGTGCTCCTCAAAGGGGCAGGCGTGCGTCTGAAGCTTTCTTT. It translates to CSAPQRGRRASEAFF.